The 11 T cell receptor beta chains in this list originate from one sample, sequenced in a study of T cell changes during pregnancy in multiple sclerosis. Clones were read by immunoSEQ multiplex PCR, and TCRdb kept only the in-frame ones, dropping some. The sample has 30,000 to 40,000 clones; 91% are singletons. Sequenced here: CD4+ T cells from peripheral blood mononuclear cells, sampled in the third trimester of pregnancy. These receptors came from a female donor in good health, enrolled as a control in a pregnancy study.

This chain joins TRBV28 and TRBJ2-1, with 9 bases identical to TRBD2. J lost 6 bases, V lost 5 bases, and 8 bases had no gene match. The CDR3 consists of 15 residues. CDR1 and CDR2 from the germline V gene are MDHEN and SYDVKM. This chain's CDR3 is CASSIPSGAINEQFF. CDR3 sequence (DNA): TGTGCCAGCAGTATCCCTAGCGGGGCCATCAATGAGCAGTTCTTC.

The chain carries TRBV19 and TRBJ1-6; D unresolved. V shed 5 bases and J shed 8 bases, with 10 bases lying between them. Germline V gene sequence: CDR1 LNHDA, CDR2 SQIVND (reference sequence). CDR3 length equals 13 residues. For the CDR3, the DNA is TGTGCCAGTAGTCCCAATCGGGATTCACCCCTCCACTTT. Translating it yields CASSPNRDSPLHF.

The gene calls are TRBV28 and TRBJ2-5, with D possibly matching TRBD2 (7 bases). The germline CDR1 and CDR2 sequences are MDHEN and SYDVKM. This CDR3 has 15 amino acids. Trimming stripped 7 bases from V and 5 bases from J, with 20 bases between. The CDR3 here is CASTLGAGVRETQYF. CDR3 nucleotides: TGTGCCAGCACCCTGGGGGCGGGAGTTCGGGAGACCCAGTACTTC.

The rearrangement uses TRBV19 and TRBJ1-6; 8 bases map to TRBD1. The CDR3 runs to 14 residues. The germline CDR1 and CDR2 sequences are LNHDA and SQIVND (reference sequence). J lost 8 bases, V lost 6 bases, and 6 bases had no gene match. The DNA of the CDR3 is TGTGCCAGTAGGCCCGACAGGGGATATTCACCCCTCCACTTT. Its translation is CASRPDRGYSPLHF.

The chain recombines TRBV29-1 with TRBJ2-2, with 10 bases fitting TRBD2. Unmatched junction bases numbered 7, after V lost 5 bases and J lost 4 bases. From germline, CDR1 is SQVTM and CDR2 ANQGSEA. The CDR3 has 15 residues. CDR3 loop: CSVQAGGSGTGELFF. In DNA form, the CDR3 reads TGCAGCGTTCAAGCGGGAGGGTCGGGCACCGGGGAGCTGTTTTTT.

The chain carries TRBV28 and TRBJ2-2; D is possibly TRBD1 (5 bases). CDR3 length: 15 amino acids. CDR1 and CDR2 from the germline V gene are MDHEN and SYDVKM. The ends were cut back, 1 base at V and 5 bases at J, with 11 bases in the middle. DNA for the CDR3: TGTGCCAGCAGTTTATCCAGGGTACGAACCGGGGAGCTGTTTTTT. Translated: CASSLSRVRTGELFF.

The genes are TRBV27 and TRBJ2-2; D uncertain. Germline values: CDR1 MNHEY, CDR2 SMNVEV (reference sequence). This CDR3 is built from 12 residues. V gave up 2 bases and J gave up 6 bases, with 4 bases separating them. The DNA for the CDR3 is TGTGCCAGCAGTTTACTCCCCGGGGAGCTGTTTTTT. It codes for CASSLLPGELFF.

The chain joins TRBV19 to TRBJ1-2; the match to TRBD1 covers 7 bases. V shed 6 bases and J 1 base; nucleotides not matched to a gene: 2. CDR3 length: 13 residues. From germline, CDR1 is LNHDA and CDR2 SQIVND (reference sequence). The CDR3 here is CASRAGGNYGYTF. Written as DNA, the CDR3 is TGTGCCAGTAGGGCAGGGGGTAACTATGGCTACACCTTC.

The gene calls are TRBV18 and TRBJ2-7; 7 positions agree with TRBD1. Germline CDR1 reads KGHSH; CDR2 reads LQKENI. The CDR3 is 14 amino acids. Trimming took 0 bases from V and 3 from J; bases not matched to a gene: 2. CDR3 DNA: TGTGCCAGCTCACCACCAACAGGGGACTACGAGCAGTACTTC. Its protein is CASSPPTGDYEQYF.

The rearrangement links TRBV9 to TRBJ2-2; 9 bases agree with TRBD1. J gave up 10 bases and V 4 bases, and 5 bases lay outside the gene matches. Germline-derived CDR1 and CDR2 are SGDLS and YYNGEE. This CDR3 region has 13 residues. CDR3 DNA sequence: TGTGCCAGCAGCCGGACAGGGGCGGAGGAGCTGTTTTTT. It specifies CASSRTGAEELFF.

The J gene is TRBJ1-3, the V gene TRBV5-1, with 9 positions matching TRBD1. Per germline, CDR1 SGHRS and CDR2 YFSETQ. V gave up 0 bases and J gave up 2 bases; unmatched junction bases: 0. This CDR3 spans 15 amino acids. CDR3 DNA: TGCGCCAGCAGCTTGGGGGACAGGGCTGGAAACACCATATATTTT. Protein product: CASSLGDRAGNTIYF.